Listed here is a single TCR beta chain. Assay used: immunoSEQ multiplex PCR; TCRdb lists only in-frame clones, some missing. The sample comprises fewer than 55,000 clones, roughly two thirds of which are singletons, and roughly 9.6% rests with the top ten. CDR3 size: 15 residues. Germline V CDR1 and CDR2: MNHEY, SVGEGT. The ends lost 5 bases at V and 3 bases at J; junction bases unmatched: 4. These data are taken from a study of blood T cell repertoires in COVID-19. Study-wide background: Sources were T cells, B-cell-depleted T cells, or PBMCs; the material itself was cDNA or gDNA.

V usage is TRBV6-2 or TRBV6-3 and J usage is TRBJ1-4, with 9 nucleotides matching TRBD1. The sequencing input was peripheral blood. The clonotype was recovered from a woman aged 65 to 85 with acute or convalescent COVID-19. CDR3 sequence: CASSTGGFANEKLFF. The CDR3 nucleotides are TGTGCCAGCAGTACAGGGGGCTTTGCTAATGAAAAACTGTTTTTT.